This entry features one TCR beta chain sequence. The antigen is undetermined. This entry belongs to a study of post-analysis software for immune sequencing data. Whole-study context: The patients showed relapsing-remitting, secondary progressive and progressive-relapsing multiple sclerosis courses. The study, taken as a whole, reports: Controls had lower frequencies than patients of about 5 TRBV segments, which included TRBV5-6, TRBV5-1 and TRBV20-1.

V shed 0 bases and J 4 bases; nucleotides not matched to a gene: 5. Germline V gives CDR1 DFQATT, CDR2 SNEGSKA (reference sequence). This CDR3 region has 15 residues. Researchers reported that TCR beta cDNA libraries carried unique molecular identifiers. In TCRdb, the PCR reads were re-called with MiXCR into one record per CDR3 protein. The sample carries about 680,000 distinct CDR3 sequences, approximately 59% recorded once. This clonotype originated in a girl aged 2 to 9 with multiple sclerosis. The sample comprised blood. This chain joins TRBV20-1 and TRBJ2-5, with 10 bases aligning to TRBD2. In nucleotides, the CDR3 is TGCAGTGCTAGAGATCCTAGCGGGAGAGGAGAGACCCAGTACTTC. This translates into CSARDPSGRGETQYF.